Below are 17 T cell receptor beta chains sequenced from a single sample in a study of monozygotic twins with inflammatory bowel disease. TCRdb reprocessed the 5' RACE reads; each CDR3 protein has one entry and no DNA is given. This repertoire comprises around 40,000 distinct CDR3 sequences; its ten largest clones make up approximately 5.3%. The sequenced sample was blood. These receptors were obtained from a human donor with ulcerative colitis or Crohn's disease, or a healthy co-twin of an affected twin (not recorded which).

The J gene is TRBJ1-6, the V gene TRBV21-1; TCRdb's D gene call, TRBD1, goes unchecked for lack of DNA. TRBV21-1 is flagged as a pseudogene. CDR3 size: 12 residues. CDR3 residues: CASPNRDSPLHF.

The J gene is TRBJ2-3, the V gene TRBV2; as DNA is missing, the TRBD1 call by TCRdb cannot be tested. This CDR3 is 15 amino acids long. CDR1 is SNHLY and CDR2 is FYNNEI in the germline V gene. Here the CDR3 reads CASSPLQGAGDTQYF. Looking up the rest from reference TRBV2 and TRBJ2-3 gives the full variable domain: EPEVTQTPSHQVTQMGQEVILRCVPISNHLYFYWYRQILGQKVEFLVSFYNNEISEKSEIFDDQFSVERPDGSNFTLKIRSTKLEDSAMYFCASSPLQGAGDTQYFGPGTRLTVL.

V gene TRBV7-9 combines with J gene TRBJ1-5; the D call from TCRdb, TRBD1, cannot be confirmed without DNA. Per germline, CDR1 SEHNR and CDR2 FQNEAQ (reference sequence). The CDR3 spans 17 residues. The CDR3 sequence is CASSLGQGDWRNQPQHF.

V is TRBV5-1 and J is TRBJ1-1; TCRdb proposes TRBD1, but this gene call is untestable without DNA. The CDR3 contains 15 residues. Germline CDR1 reads SGHRS; CDR2 reads YFSETQ. This chain's CDR3 is CASSLAGLLNTEAFF. The complete variable domain, with remaining parts taken from reference TRBV5-1 and TRBJ1-1, reads KAGVTQTPRYLIKTRGQQVTLSCSPISGHRSVSWYQQTPGQGLQFLFEYFSETQRNKGNFPGRFSGRQFSNSRSEMNVSTLELGDSALYLCASSLAGLLNTEAFFGQGTRLTVV.

This rearrangement joins TRBV20-1 to TRBJ2-7; the D call from TCRdb, TRBD1, cannot be confirmed without DNA. Germline V gives CDR1 DFQATT, CDR2 SNEGSKA (reference sequence). The CDR3 contains 14 residues. CDR3 in amino acids: CSADRGLDSSEQYF.

Here the CDR3 reads CSAALNGGFQETQYF. The V gene is TRBV20-1, the J gene TRBJ2-5; the TCRdb call, TRBD1, lacks DNA for checking. Looked up from germline, CDR1 is DFQATT and CDR2 is SNEGSKA (reference sequence). This CDR3 is built from 15 residues.

This chain joins TRBV19 and TRBJ2-1; as DNA is missing, the TRBD2 call by TCRdb cannot be tested. The length of the CDR3 is 15 residues. Germline CDR1 LNHDA, CDR2 SQIVND (reference sequence). Here the CDR3 reads CASGLAGGPKNEQFF.

The chain links TRBV20-1 to TRBJ2-4. CDR1 and CDR2 from the germline V gene are DFQATT and SNEGSKA (reference sequence). The CDR3 is 15 amino acids. The CDR3 region is CSARDTQGGKNIQYF.

The chain has TRBV20-1 and TRBJ2-3; TCRdb reports TRBD2, a call that lacks DNA to check it against. The V gene's germline CDR1 is DFQATT and CDR2 SNEGSKA (reference sequence). The CDR3 is 16 amino acids. The CDR3 sequence: CSARPSGSVSTDTQYF.

This clonotype is deemed medium-sized (0.01 to 0.1%) by its frequency. The genes are TRBV20-1 and TRBJ2-1; the D gene TCRdb calls, TRBD2, cannot be checked with no DNA. The CDR3 spans 19 residues. Germline V gene data show CDR1 as DFQATT and CDR2 as SNEGSKA (reference sequence). This CDR3 reads CSARVASGTEGRGWHEQFF.

The gene calls are TRBV6-1 and TRBJ1-1. The CDR3 length is 15 residues. Per germline, CDR1 MNHNS and CDR2 SASEGT. This chain's CDR3 is CASSESLTHNTEAFF.

The rearrangement links TRBV9 to TRBJ2-7; lacking DNA, the TRBD2 call made by TCRdb goes unchecked. This CDR3 contains 16 residues. Germline CDR1 is SGDLS and CDR2 is YYNGEE. The CDR3 here is CASSVGSGTASYEQYF.

The V gene is TRBV27, the J gene TRBJ2-2; TCRdb selects TRBD1, and the lack of DNA leaves this call unchecked. The CDR3 sequence is 14 residues long. Germline assignment: CDR1 MNHEY and CDR2 SMNVEV (reference sequence). This chain's CDR3 is CAGGTGDSTGELFF.

This chain links TRBV5-6 with TRBJ2-3; TCRdb calls TRBD1, which cannot be checked without DNA. CDR3 length equals 15 residues. In germline, CDR1 is SGHDT, CDR2 YYEEEE. CDR3 in amino acids: CASSLFGGAADTQYF.

The chain links TRBV29-1 to TRBJ1-1; TCRdb's assignment of TRBD1 cannot be checked, as there is no DNA. CDR3 length equals 14 residues. The germline V gene has CDR1 SQVTM and CDR2 ANQGSEA. This CDR3 is CSVDKGGISSEAFF. Filled out from reference TRBV29-1 and TRBJ1-1, the complete variable domain reads SAVISQKPSRDICQRGTSLTIQCQVDSQVTMMFWYRQQPGQSLTLIATANQGSEATYESGFVIDKFPISRPNLTFSTLTVSNMSPEDSSIYLCSVDKGGISSEAFFGQGTRLTVV.

The chain's CDR3 is CASSPDRGYGYTF. V is TRBV18 and J is TRBJ1-2; no DNA is available, so the TRBD1 call from TCRdb remains unchecked. From germline, CDR1 is KGHSH and CDR2 LQKENI. The CDR3 spans 13 residues.

The J gene is TRBJ2-3, the V gene TRBV3-1. In germline, CDR1 is LGHDT, CDR2 YNNKEL (reference sequence). This CDR3 has 12 residues. The CDR3 sequence is CASSQTTDTQYF.